The TCR beta chain described here comes from a study of shared clonotypes between healthy human individuals. Overall study findings and caveats: Naive subsets typically showed greater estimated richness than memory subsets.

Concerning this clone: Its antigen is undetermined.

This table comes from immunoSEQ multiplex PCR, and its TCRdb copy is limited to in-frame clones, with some not included. The sample yields 2 million to 2.5 million clones, 93% seen once. V lost 0 bases and J 4 bases, leaving 6 bases between the germline ends. The CDR3 has 14 residues. The germline V gene encodes CDR1 LGHNA and CDR2 YNFKEQ. The specimen sequenced was naive CD4+ T cells from PBMCs. Subset noted: CD45RA+ positively selected. The chain carries TRBV4-2 and TRBJ1-4; D gene ambiguous. This TCR was recovered from a man aged 18 to 29 in good health. Some clones in this sample may be carry-over from other donors' samples. CDR3 region: CASSQDRSNEKLFF. Written as DNA, the CDR3 is TGTGCCAGCAGCCAAGATCGGAGTAATGAAAAACTGTTTTTT.